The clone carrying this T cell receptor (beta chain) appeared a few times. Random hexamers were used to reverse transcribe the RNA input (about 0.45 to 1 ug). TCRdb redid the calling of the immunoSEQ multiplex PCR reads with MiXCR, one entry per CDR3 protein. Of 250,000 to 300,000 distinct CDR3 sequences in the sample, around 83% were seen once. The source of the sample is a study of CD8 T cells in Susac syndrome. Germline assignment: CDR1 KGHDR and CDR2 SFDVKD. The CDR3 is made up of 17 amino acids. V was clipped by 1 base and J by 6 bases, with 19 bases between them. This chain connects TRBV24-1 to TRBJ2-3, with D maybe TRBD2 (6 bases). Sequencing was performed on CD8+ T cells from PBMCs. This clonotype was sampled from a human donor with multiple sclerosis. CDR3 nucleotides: TGTGCCACCAGTGATTTTGGAGGGAAAATCGCACAGGATACGCAGTATTTT. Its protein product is CATSDFGGKIAQDTQYF.